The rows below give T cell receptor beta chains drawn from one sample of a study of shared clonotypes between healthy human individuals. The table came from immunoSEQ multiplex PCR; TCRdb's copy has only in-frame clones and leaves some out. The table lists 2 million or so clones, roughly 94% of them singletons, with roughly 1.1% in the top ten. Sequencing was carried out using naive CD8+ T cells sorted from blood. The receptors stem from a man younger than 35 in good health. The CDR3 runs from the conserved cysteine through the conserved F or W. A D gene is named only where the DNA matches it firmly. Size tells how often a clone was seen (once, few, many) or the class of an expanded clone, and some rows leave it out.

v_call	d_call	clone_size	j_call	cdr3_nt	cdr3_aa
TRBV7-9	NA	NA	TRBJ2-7	TGTGCCAGCAGCCCCCTTACCGGGACCGACTACGAGCAGTACTTC	CASSPLTGTDYEQYF
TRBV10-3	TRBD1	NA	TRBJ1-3	TGTGCCATCAGTGGCGGACAGGGGGCTGGAAACACCATATATTTT	CAISGGQGAGNTIYF
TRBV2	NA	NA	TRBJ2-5	TGTGCCAGCAGCTCCGGGCCCTGGGGGGAGACCCAGTACTTC	CASSSGPWGETQYF
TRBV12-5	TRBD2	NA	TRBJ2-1	TGTGCTAGTGGTTCGGGGGGGACTGTCGTCAATGAGCAGTTCTTC	CASGSGGTVVNEQFF
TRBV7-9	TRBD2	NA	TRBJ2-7	TGTGCCAGCAGCGAGGGACTAGCGGCGTACGAGCAGTACTTC	CASSEGLAAYEQYF
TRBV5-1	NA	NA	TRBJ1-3	TGCGCCAGCAGCCCCTTCAAAGAGGGATCCTCTGGAAACACCATATATTTT	CASSPFKEGSSGNTIYF
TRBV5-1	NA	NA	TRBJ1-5	TGCGCCAGCAGCCCGGTGGGCGTGGAGCCCCAGCATTTT	CASSPVGVEPQHF
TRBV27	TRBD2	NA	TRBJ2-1	TGTGCCAGCGGTACTAGCGACTCCTACAATGAGCAGTTCTTC	CASGTSDSYNEQFF
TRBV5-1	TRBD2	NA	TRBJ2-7	TGCGCCAGCAGCAACCCTAGCGGGGGTTCCTACGAGCAGTACTTC	CASSNPSGGSYEQYF
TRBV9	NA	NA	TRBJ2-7	TGTGCCAGCAGCCCCCGGGACTCTACCTACGAGCAGTACTTC	CASSPRDSTYEQYF
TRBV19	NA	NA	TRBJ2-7	TGTGCCAGTAGTATCTCTGGAACAATTTACGAGCAGTACTTC	CASSISGTIYEQYF
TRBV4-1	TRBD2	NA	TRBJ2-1	TGCGCCAGCAGCCAAGATCTTCCCAGCGGGGTAAACAATGAGCAGTTCTTC	CASSQDLPSGVNNEQFF
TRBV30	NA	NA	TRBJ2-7	TGTGCCTGCGAGGCAAAAGTTACCTACGAGCAGTACTTC	CACEAKVTYEQYF
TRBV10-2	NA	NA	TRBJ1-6	TGCGCCAGCAGAGTGGATTTAAATTCACCCCTCCACTTT	CASRVDLNSPLHF
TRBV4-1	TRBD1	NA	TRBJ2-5	TGCGCCAGCAGCCAACCGGGACAGGGAAACCAAGAGACCCAGTACTTC	CASSQPGQGNQETQYF
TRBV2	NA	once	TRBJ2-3	TGTGCCAGCAGTGAAACCCCCCCCGGGGAGGCCACAGATACGCAGTATTTT	CASSETPPGEATDTQYF
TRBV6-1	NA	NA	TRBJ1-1	TGTGCCAGCAGAGAGAGGGGGGGTTTCACTGAAGCTTTCTTT	CASRERGGFTEAFF
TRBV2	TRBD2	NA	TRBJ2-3	TGTGCCAGCAGTGTCCCACCTAGCGGTCTGAGGGATACGCAGTATTTT	CASSVPPSGLRDTQYF
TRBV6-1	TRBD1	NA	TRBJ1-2	TGTGCCAGCAGGGGACAGATGTTGAGCTACACCTTC	CASRGQMLSYTF
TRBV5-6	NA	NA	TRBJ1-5	TGTGCCAGCAGCTTGGGCGGGGCCCATCAGCCCCAGCATTTT	CASSLGGAHQPQHF
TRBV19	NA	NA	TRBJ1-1	TGTGCCAGTAGTATAGAGGAGGGTGTCGACACTGAAGCTTTCTTT	CASSIEEGVDTEAFF
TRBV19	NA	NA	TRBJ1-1	TGTGCCAGTAGTCTCTCCACCAGCTTGAACACTGAAGCTTTCTTT	CASSLSTSLNTEAFF
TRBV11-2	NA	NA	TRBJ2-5	TGTGCCAGCAGCTTAGAGGGGCCGGCCCAGTACTTC	CASSLEGPAQYF
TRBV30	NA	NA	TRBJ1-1	TGTGCCTGGACCCCAGGGAGCCCTGAAGCTTTCTTT	CAWTPGSPEAFF
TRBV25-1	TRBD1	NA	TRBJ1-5	TGTGCCAGCAGTGAGTCAGACAGGGGGCAGTATCAGCCCCAGCATTTT	CASSESDRGQYQPQHF
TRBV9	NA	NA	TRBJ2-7	TGTGCCAGCAGCGTAGGGGCTAGCACCGAGCAGTACTTC	CASSVGASTEQYF
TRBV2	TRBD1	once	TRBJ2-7	TGTGCCAGCAGTGGTCCGGACAGGGGGCTTTACGAGCAGTACTTC	CASSGPDRGLYEQYF
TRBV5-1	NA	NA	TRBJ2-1	TGCGCCAGCAGCTTGGCAGGGTTGGATGAGCAGTTCTTC	CASSLAGLDEQFF
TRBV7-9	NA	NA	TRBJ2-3	TGTGCCAGTATGAGAGAAACAGATACGCAGTATTTT	CASMRETDTQYF
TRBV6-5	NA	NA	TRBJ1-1	TGTGCCAGCGGCAAGACAGTGAACACTGAAGCTTTCTTT	CASGKTVNTEAFF
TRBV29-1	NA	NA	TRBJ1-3	TGCAGCGTTGTCGACAGCTCTGGAAACACCATATATTTT	CSVVDSSGNTIYF
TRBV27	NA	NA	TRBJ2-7	TGTGCCAGCAGTTTATTATTGCCCTCGCCGGGATCCTACGAGCAGTACTTC	CASSLLLPSPGSYEQYF
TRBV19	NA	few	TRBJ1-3	TGTGCCAGTAGTATATGGCTGGCCTCTGGAAACACCATATATTTT	CASSIWLASGNTIYF
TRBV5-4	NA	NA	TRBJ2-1	TGTGCCAGCAGCTTGGCTCTAGCCGGCAACAATGAGCAGTTCTTC	CASSLALAGNNEQFF
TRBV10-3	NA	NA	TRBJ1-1	TGTGCCATCAACATCGGCGGACTTAACACTGAAGCTTTCTTT	CAINIGGLNTEAFF
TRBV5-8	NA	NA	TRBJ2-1	TGTGCCAGCAGCTTGGAAGACCGGGATAATGAGCAGTTCTTC	CASSLEDRDNEQFF
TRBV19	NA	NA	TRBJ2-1	TGTGCCAGTAGTATATGGTGGGGGGAATACAATGAGCAGTTCTTC	CASSIWWGEYNEQFF
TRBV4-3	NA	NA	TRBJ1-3	TGCGCCAGCAGCCAAGATCTGGGGGGCACTGGAAACACCATATATTTT	CASSQDLGGTGNTIYF
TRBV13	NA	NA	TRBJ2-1	TGTGCCAGCAGCCCTAGTGAGGGAGGTGAGCAGTTCTTC	CASSPSEGGEQFF
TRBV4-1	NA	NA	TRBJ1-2	TGCGCCAGCAGCCAAGATCCCACAGGGTCCTATGGCTACACCTTC	CASSQDPTGSYGYTF
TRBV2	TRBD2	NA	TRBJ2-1	TGTGCCAGCAGTGGGACTAGCGGGAGGGGAAATGAGCAGTTCTTC	CASSGTSGRGNEQFF
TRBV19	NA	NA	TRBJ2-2	TGTGCCAGTAGTTCTAACTGGGAGCCCGGGGAGCTGTTTTTT	CASSSNWEPGELFF
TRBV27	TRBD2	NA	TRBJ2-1	TGTGCCAGCAGTTCCGTAGCGGGATCGGTCAATGAGCAGTTCTTC	CASSSVAGSVNEQFF
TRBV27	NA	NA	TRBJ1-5	TGTGCCAGCAGTTTAATAGGTGATAGCAATCAGCCCCAGCATTTT	CASSLIGDSNQPQHF
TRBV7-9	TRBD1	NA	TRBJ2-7	TGTGCCAGCAGCATTGGACAGGGCCACGAGCAGTACTTC	CASSIGQGHEQYF
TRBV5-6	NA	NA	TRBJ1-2	TGTGCCAGCATCGTAGCCCCCAAGAACCCTAACTATGGCTACACCTTC	CASIVAPKNPNYGYTF
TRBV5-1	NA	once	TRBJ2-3	TGCGCCAGCAGGACCCCCGTTGAGGGACATTCAGATACGCAGTATTTT	CASRTPVEGHSDTQYF
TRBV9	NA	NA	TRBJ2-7	TGTGCCAGCAGCCCCCGGGACGACTACGAGCAGTACTTC	CASSPRDDYEQYF
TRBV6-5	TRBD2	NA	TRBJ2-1	TGTGCCAGCAGTTACTCATGGCTAGCGGGTAATAATGAGCAGTTCTTC	CASSYSWLAGNNEQFF
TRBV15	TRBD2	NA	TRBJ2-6	TGTGCCACCCAAACCGGGACTAGTCTCTCTGGGGCCAACGTCCTGACTTTC	CATQTGTSLSGANVLTF
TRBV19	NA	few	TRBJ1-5	TGTGCCAGTAGTATTACCGAACAGGGGCCCCAGCATTTT	CASSITEQGPQHF
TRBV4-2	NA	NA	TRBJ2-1	TGTGCCAGCAGCTTAGGGGTGGGTGAGCAGTTCTTC	CASSLGVGEQFF
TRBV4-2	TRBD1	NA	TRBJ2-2	TGTGCCAGCAGCCAAGAGGAAGACAGGGGCCTGGCGAACACCGGGGAGCTGTTTTTT	CASSQEEDRGLANTGELFF
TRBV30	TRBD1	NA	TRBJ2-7	TGTGCCTGGAGCCCAAAGCCCGGGGACAGGTGTAACTTC	CAWSPKPGDRCNF
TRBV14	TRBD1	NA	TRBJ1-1	TGTGCCAGCAGCCAAGGGACAGGGCGGAACACTGAAGCTTTCTTT	CASSQGTGRNTEAFF
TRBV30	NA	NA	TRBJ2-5	TGTGCCTGGAGGGAGTTGTGGGAGACCCAGTACTTC	CAWRELWETQYF
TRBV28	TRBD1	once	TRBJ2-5	TGTGCCAGCAGTTCTACAGGGGAAGAGACCCAGTACTTC	CASSSTGEETQYF